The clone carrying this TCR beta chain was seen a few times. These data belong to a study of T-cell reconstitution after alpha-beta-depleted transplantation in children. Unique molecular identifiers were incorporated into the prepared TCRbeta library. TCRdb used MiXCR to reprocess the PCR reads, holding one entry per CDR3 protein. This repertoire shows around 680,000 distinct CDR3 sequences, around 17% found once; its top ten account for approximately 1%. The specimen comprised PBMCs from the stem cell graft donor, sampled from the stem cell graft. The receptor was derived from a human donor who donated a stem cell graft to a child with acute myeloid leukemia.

CDR3 sequence (DNA): TGTGCCAGCACCCTTAGCGGGGGCCAAGAGACCCAGTACTTC. Its translation is CASTLSGGQETQYF. The V call is TRBV7-2, the J call TRBJ2-5; 9 positions agree with TRBD2. This CDR3 spans 14 amino acids. Per the germline V gene, CDR1 is SGHTA and CDR2 is FQGNSA. The ends lost 7 bases at V and 1 base at J; junction bases unmatched: 4.